This TCR beta chain was profiled in a study of Ad26.COV2.S vaccination and SARS-CoV-2 variants. The CDR3 covers 15 residues. V was trimmed by 2 bases and J by 0 bases, leaving 10 bases between them. The germline CDR1 and CDR2 sequences are MNHNS and SASEGT. The treatment denotes: over 15 received Ad26.COV2.S at low or high dose, single or two shots; about 5 received placebo; per-sample allocation not given. At day 63 after the first vaccine or placebo injection, samples were drawn. Boston provided a donor who was an adult aged 18-55 years. As its vector, the vaccine had Ad26, which expressed Wuhan-strain SARS-CoV-2 spike. This table comes from immunoSEQ multiplex PCR, and its TCRdb copy is limited to in-frame clones, with some not included. Counted here are some 300,000 clones, roughly 80% occurring once; the ten biggest clones make up 2% to 2.5%.

This sequence joins TRBV6-1 and TRBJ2-5; D might be TRBD1 (6 bases). The origin of this receptor is a person between 18 and 59 years old who received the Ad26.COV2.S COVID-19 vaccine or a placebo. The source was peripheral blood, collected in a trial of Ad26.COV2.S vaccine versus placebo. Here the CDR3 DNA reads TGTGCCAGCAGTGAATTCCAGGGGTACCAAGAGACCCAGTACTTC. Protein product: CASSEFQGYQETQYF.